This T cell receptor beta chain was sequenced for a study of blood T cell repertoires in COVID-19. In the study overall: The United States, Italy and Spain supplied acute and convalescent COVID-19 samples.

Using immunoSEQ multiplex PCR, the repertoire was profiled, and TCRdb retains in-frame clones only, with some absent. The sample includes about 180,000 clones, about 81% of them seen just once. Per the germline V gene, CDR1 is ENHRY and CDR2 is SYGVKD. V lost 4 bases to trimming and J lost 1 base; unmatched junction nucleotides: 14. The CDR3 contains 20 residues. Seattle patient enrollment occurred during active infection, with longitudinal follow-up thereafter. The V gene is TRBV10-3, the J gene TRBJ2-6, with 9 bases matching TRBD1. Sequenced: peripheral blood. This TCR was recovered from an elderly woman with COVID-19, enrolled during active disease. The CDR3 loop reads CAISALFPGQGGSGANVLTF. CDR3 DNA sequence: TGTGCCATCAGTGCGCTCTTCCCGGGACAGGGAGGTTCTGGGGCCAACGTCCTGACTTTC.